Reported below is one TCR delta chain. This clone was picked up many times. It lacks a known antigen. A read error likely explains this, since a far larger clone differs by one base. This specimen includes other DNA sequences encoding the same CDR3. The sample is drawn from a study of DNA immune sequencing with unique molecular identifiers (dated by TCRdb to between 2020 and 2021). Study-wide context: Immunomagnetic cell separation was used to enrich gammadelta T cells from buffy coats, and the genomic DNA of the enriched gammadelta T cells was then sequenced. Fluorescence-activated cell sorting was used to enrich gammadelta T cells from the PBMC of 9 to 11 healthy people. To compare enriched and non-enriched samples, about 100 ng of enriched gammadelta T-cell DNA and 1 ug of non-enriched PBMC DNA were sequenced. An ultrasensitive DNA-based TRD repertoire sequencing method using PCR-introduced unique molecular identifiers was developed and validated in the study. The method was validated on synthetic reference molecules and on blood samples from healthy individuals. All donors were healthy people, and more than nine of the donors were profiled using sorted gammadelta T cells from peripheral blood. Broad study findings and their caveats: Novel TRD sequences not targeted by the primers cannot be detected with the primer-based approach. Among clonotypes in healthy donors, TRDV2 paired with TRDJ1 was identified as the most common TRD rearrangement. TRD repertoire diversity differed among healthy donors, and several donors were highly oligoclonal, with the top 5 clonotypes making up more than half of productive molecules.

To prepare the library, multiplex PCR was applied. A 32-plex assay with primers for all 8 TRDV and 4 TRDJ genes covering the CDR3 was used to amplify genomic DNA. A 12-nucleotide UMI was attached over about 3 barcoding PCR cycles, and a second PCR was then run with Illumina adapter primers. AMPure XP beads were used to purify the libraries, whose quality was checked on a Fragment Analyzer using the HS NGS Fragment kit. The sequencing was run with an Illumina MiniSeq mid-output kit, including approximately 19% PhiX, and 150 cycles of paired-end reads. In the original analysis: MIGEC version 1.2.9 was used to process the reads, grouping the reads by UMI and building error-corrected consensus sequences. For post-processing, modified scripts from VDJtools version 1.2.1 were used together with the tcR R package. Clonotypes were called again by TCRdb from the public reads via CATT, and duplicate nucleotide sequences were then merged into one entry. Here the V and J calls rest on TCRdb's processing, not on the authors' analysis. Within this sample are roughly 2,300 delta-chain clones, with about 10% of them counted one time only. The ten largest clones add up to over 50% of the sample.

The germline V end is reduced by 5 bases and the J end by 8 bases; junction bases left unmatched: 12. The germline V gene yields GEAIGNYY for CDR1 and EKD for CDR2. From the cysteine up to the phenylalanine, the CDR3 has a length of 15 residues. Only CDR3 DNA remains: 45 bases, in frame from the first base. The V and J segments used are TRDV2 and TRDJ1, and 11 junction bases match TRDD3. The source material was gamma-delta T cells enriched from blood buffy coat, or unenriched PBMCs (not recorded which). The clonotype was recovered from a human donor in good health. The DNA sequence is as follows: TGTGCCTGTGCCCAACTGGGGGATAGGGACGACAAACTCATCTTT. Its protein is CACAQLGDRDDKLIF.